This T cell receptor (beta chain) originates from a study of blood T cell repertoires in COVID-19 (dated by TCRdb to the early 2020s). The study in broad terms: Samples covering the acute and convalescent phases of COVID-19 were provided by collaborators in the United States, Italy and Spain. The prospective study material was composed of cDNA or gDNA derived from T cells, B-cell-depleted T cells, or PBMCs. The dataset comprised deeply sampled blood TCRbeta repertoires from subjects exposed to, actively infected with, or recovered from COVID-19. The repertoires were made available in a free public database intended to serve as a resource for research on the immune response to SARS-CoV-2. The samples were drawn from two sources: the first 160 participants of the ongoing ImmuneRACE study, and over 950 subjects contributed by 6 global collaborators. A de-identified subject ID, COVID-19 status, age in years and sex were almost always included in the sample metadata. Where available, HLA class I and class II types were obtained from metadata supplied by the sample provider rather than from assay-based typing. The full study reports these points: How much clinical and demographic metadata was included differed by source and by participant, and the metadata was provided uncurated.

Samples from volunteer blood donors who had recovered from COVID-19 were contributed by a second Seattle source. Each collaborating institution followed its own protocols to collect whole blood in K2EDTA tubes. Collaborator samples were shipped for TCRbeta analysis as frozen whole blood, isolated PBMCs, or DNA extracted from either sample type. This clone was observed a single time. The specificity of this receptor is unknown. It has no much larger one-base neighbor in the sample; base qualities were not kept. Sequences SQVTM (CDR1) and ANQGSEA (CDR2) are obtained from the germline V gene. Counted from cysteine to phenylalanine, this CDR3 has 13 amino acids. Only the CDR3 part of the read is kept: 39 bases, read in frame from the first base. Trimming takes 2 bases from V and 9 bases from J, and the germline ends sit 14 bases apart. TCRbeta CDR3 regions were amplified from genomic DNA using the immunoSEQ Assay, a bias-controlled multiplex PCR. The study's own analysis went as follows. The number of nucleated cells in each sample was estimated by amplification of reference gene primers within the assay. Sequence reads were collapsed and filtered to measure the absolute abundance of every unique TCRbeta CDR3 rearrangement. Productive Simpson clonality was computed per sample as the square root of Simpson's diversity index over productive rearrangements. This immuneACCESS table, as held by TCRdb, lists in-frame sequences with V and J called but not all clones. Of the missing ones, under half trace to an unresolved V gene in checked studies; the others have no known cause. V and J calls and clone size are copied from that table; D and trimming were computed from the DNA. The sample table shows about 300,000 clones, and 88% are seen once. The ten biggest clones cover approximately 7% of the sample.

The sequence derives from a woman in her twenties or thirties who had recovered from COVID-19. This receptor chain uses TRBV29-1 and TRBJ2-1; the D segment could be TRBD1, given 5 matching bases. Sequencing was performed on peripheral blood. The bases are TGCAGCGTTGAAATGCCAGGGTATGCTGAGCAGTTCTTC. Its translation reads: CSVEMPGYAEQFF.